These 10 T cell receptor beta chains came from one sample sequenced in a study of technical replicates of blood from a few donors (TCRdb year 2017). The library was obtained by the immunoSEQ multiplex PCR assay. TCRdb obtained this table from immuneACCESS and retained in-frame rearrangements with V and J assigned. These tables miss some clones; where compared with another copy, unresolved V genes account for less than half of the shortfall, and the remainder is unexplained. Here the sample has around 80,000 clones; about 96% occur a single time. Approximately 0.32% of the sample is taken by the ten largest. Sequencing was carried out using T cells isolated from PBMCs. Source of these receptors: a human donor in good health.

V is TRBV27 and J is TRBJ1-2; TRBD1 matches 8 bases. V gave up 9 bases and J gave up 8 bases; unmatched junction bases: 2. The CDR3 runs 10 residues. CDR1 MNHEY and CDR2 SMNVEV come from the germline V gene (reference sequence). CDR3 loop: CARQGGGYTF. CDR3 bases: TGTGCCAGACAGGGGGGAGGCTACACCTTC.

The chain joins TRBV6-1 to TRBJ2-3; D is ambiguous. Trimming stripped 3 bases from V and 4 bases from J, with 20 bases between. Germline V gene data show CDR1 as MNHNS and CDR2 as SASEGT. The CDR3 is made up of 17 amino acids. CDR3 in DNA: TGTGCCAGCAGTGATACCCTCCGGGTAGAAGGCGCAGATACGCAGTATTTT. Translation gives CASSDTLRVEGADTQYF.

The chain carries TRBV28 and TRBJ2-1; 9 nucleotides align to TRBD2. Germline lookup yields CDR1 MDHEN and CDR2 SYDVKM. Losses at the gene ends were 5 bases for V and 6 bases for J; bases not matched to a gene: 14. The CDR3 is made up of 17 amino acids. The CDR3 here is CASSGSSGRFRRNEQFF. CDR3 DNA sequence: TGTGCCAGCAGTGGTAGTAGCGGGAGATTTAGACGCAATGAGCAGTTCTTC. The full variable domain, completed using reference TRBV28 and TRBJ2-1, is DVKVTQSSRYLVKRTGEKVFLECVQDMDHENMFWYRQDPGLGLRLIYFSYDVKMKEKGDIPEGYSVSREKKERFSLILESASTNQTSMYLCASSGSSGRFRRNEQFFGPGTRLTVL.

Comments on this clone: In the same sample, other DNA sequences code for this CDR3. The J gene is TRBJ1-1, the V gene TRBV6-5; tentatively, D is TRBD1 (6 bases). Trimming removed 6 bases from V and 5 bases from J, with 7 bases in between. The CDR3 consists of 11 residues. The V gene's germline CDR1 is MNHEY and CDR2 SVGAGI. The CDR3 reads CASRTGTEAFF. The CDR3 nucleotides read TGTGCCAGCAGAACAGGGACTGAAGCTTTCTTT.

The V call is TRBV5-8, the J call TRBJ2-1; 7 bases line up with TRBD2. The CDR3 contains 13 residues. J lost 7 bases, V lost 0 bases, and 1 base had no gene match. Germline-derived CDR1 and CDR2 are SGHTS and YDEGEE. The CDR3 here is CASSLGLANEQFF. CDR3 DNA: TGTGCCAGCAGCTTGGGACTAGCAAATGAGCAGTTCTTC. Full variable domain (missing parts from reference TRBV5-8 and TRBJ2-1): EAGVTQSPTHLIKTRGQQATLRCSPISGHTSVYWYQQALGLGLQFLLWYDEGEERNRGNFPPRFSGRQFPNYSSELNVNALELEDSALYLCASSLGLANEQFFGPGTRLTVL.

This clone turned up a few times. This chain connects TRBV2 to TRBJ2-2; 10 positions match TRBD2. J gave up 1 base and V 6 bases, and 2 bases lay outside the gene matches. The CDR3 covers 15 residues. Germline V lookup: CDR1 SNHLY, CDR2 FYNNEI. CDR3 in amino acids: CASSGLAENTGELFF. CDR3 in DNA: TGTGCCAGCAGCGGACTAGCGGAGAACACCGGGGAGCTGTTTTTT.

The rearrangement uses TRBV10-3 and TRBJ2-3, with TRBD2 identical over 12 bases. This CDR3 is 17 amino acids long. Germline values: CDR1 ENHRY, CDR2 SYGVKD. V lost 0 bases to trimming and J lost 6 bases; unmatched junction nucleotides: 7. Written as DNA, the CDR3 is TGTGCCATCAGTGAGTCGCTAGCGGGAGGGCCTTTGGATACGCAGTATTTT. Translation gives CAISESLAGGPLDTQYF.

This chain links TRBV30 with TRBJ2-1; TRBD2 might be the D (6 bases). CDR1 is GTSNPN, CDR2 SVGIG, per germline (reference sequence). V was clipped by 0 bases and J by 9 bases, with 18 bases between them. This CDR3 spans 15 amino acids. The CDR3 nucleotides read TGTGCCTGGAGTGTACGGGTCGGGGGAACTGGTGAGCAGTTCTTC. This sequence encodes CAWSVRVGGTGEQFF. The full variable domain, completed using reference TRBV30 and TRBJ2-1, is SQTIHQWPATLVQPVGSPLSLECTVEGTSNPNLYWYRQAAGRGLQLLFYSVGIGQISSEVPQNLSASRPQDRQFILSSKKLLLSDSGFYLCAWSVRVGGTGEQFFGPGTRLTVL.

CDR3 sequence (DNA): TGCGCCAGCAGCCAAGATCTCCAGGTCCTAGCCAAAAACATTCAGTACTTC. Translated: CASSQDLQVLAKNIQYF. The chain has TRBV4-1 and TRBJ2-4; D is uncertain. Germline CDR1 MGHRA, CDR2 YSYEKL. CDR3 length: 17 amino acids. V gave up 0 bases and J gave up 0 bases, with 12 bases separating them.

The chain couples TRBV28 to TRBJ2-5, with 7 bases fitting TRBD2. The V segment lost 6 bases and the J segment 0 bases; nucleotides outside the gene matches: 16. This CDR3 region has 18 residues. The germline CDR1 and CDR2 sequences are MDHEN and SYDVKM. The CDR3 DNA reads as TGTGCCAGCAGATCGACGGGAGGATTGATATGGTACCAAGAGACCCAGTACTTC. Translation: CASRSTGGLIWYQETQYF.